The rows below give T cell receptor beta chains drawn from one sample of a study of OX40 agonist ivuxolimab in advanced cancers. Sequenced by immunoSEQ multiplex PCR; TCRdb stores in-frame clones only, minus some. The profile shows several thousand clones, about 95% of them singletons. Sequencing was performed on CD4+ or CD8+ T cells sorted from blood, taken in a trial of the OX40 agonist ivuxolimab. Source of these receptors: an adult with an advanced solid tumor such as melanoma, head and neck, liver or kidney cancer. Each CDR3 is given with its conserved first and last residue. Each record gives: D gene, V gene, clone size, J gene, CDR3 DNA, CDR3 protein. A D gene is named only where the DNA matches it firmly. Not every row has a clone size; where given, it reads once, few, many or a size class.

D gene: TRBD1; V gene: TRBV7-9; clone size: NA; J gene: TRBJ2-7; CDR3 DNA: TGTGCCAGCGGGGACGACAGGGGGCAGATCGAGCAGTACTTC; CDR3 protein: CASGDDRGQIEQYF
D gene: TRBD2; V gene: TRBV18; clone size: NA; J gene: TRBJ2-7; CDR3 DNA: TGTGCCAGCTCACCAGGGACTAGCGGGATCCACGAGCAGTACTTC; CDR3 protein: CASSPGTSGIHEQYF
D gene: NA; V gene: TRBV5-1; clone size: NA; J gene: TRBJ1-2; CDR3 DNA: TGCGCCAGCAGCTTGGACGAAAGCCCTTATGGCTACACCTTC; CDR3 protein: CASSLDESPYGYTF
D gene: TRBD1; V gene: TRBV6-5; clone size: NA; J gene: TRBJ1-1; CDR3 DNA: TGTGCCAGCAGTTCTACAGGGGGAGGCACTGAAGCTTTCTTT; CDR3 protein: CASSSTGGGTEAFF
D gene: NA; V gene: TRBV6-1; clone size: NA; J gene: TRBJ2-7; CDR3 DNA: TGTGCCAGCAGTTCCCCGGTAGGGCCTTACGAGCAGTACTTC; CDR3 protein: CASSSPVGPYEQYF
D gene: NA; V gene: TRBV18; clone size: NA; J gene: TRBJ1-4; CDR3 DNA: TGTGCCAGCTCACCACGGGGGGATGAAAAACTGTTTTTT; CDR3 protein: CASSPRGDEKLFF
D gene: TRBD2; V gene: TRBV6-5; clone size: NA; J gene: TRBJ2-3; CDR3 DNA: TGTGCCAGCAGCGGACTAGCGGGTCCAGATACGCAGTATTTT; CDR3 protein: CASSGLAGPDTQYF
D gene: NA; V gene: TRBV30; clone size: NA; J gene: TRBJ1-2; CDR3 DNA: TGTGCCTGGAGTACGACGTTTGGGGTAGGGGGCTACACCTTC; CDR3 protein: CAWSTTFGVGGYTF
D gene: NA; V gene: TRBV28; clone size: NA; J gene: TRBJ1-4; CDR3 DNA: TGTGCCAGCAGCGACACCAACACAGGGCTGGGGCTGTTTTTT; CDR3 protein: CASSDTNTGLGLFF
D gene: NA; V gene: TRBV28; clone size: once; J gene: TRBJ1-5; CDR3 DNA: TGTGCCAGCAGTTTCTTGGGGCGAAGGAATCAGCCCCAGCATTTT; CDR3 protein: CASSFLGRRNQPQHF
D gene: NA; V gene: TRBV21-1; clone size: NA; J gene: TRBJ2-3; CDR3 DNA: TGTGCCAGCAGCATACCCCTTTCTCGGGAGGCGCGACCAGATACGCAGTATTTT; CDR3 protein: CASSIPLSREARPDTQYF
D gene: TRBD1; V gene: TRBV5-1; clone size: NA; J gene: TRBJ1-5; CDR3 DNA: TGCGCCAGCAGCTTTACAGGGGCCCGTAATCAGCCCCAGCATTTT; CDR3 protein: CASSFTGARNQPQHF
D gene: NA; V gene: TRBV12-5; clone size: NA; J gene: TRBJ2-5; CDR3 DNA: TGTGCTAGTGCCCGGAGCGAGGGTGGGGGGTCGCGAGAGACCCAGTACTTC; CDR3 protein: CASARSEGGGSRETQYF
D gene: NA; V gene: TRBV9; clone size: NA; J gene: TRBJ1-1; CDR3 DNA: TGTGCCAGCAGCGCGCTTCTGGGGCGGAACACTGAAGCTTTCTTT; CDR3 protein: CASSALLGRNTEAFF
D gene: TRBD2; V gene: TRBV27; clone size: NA; J gene: TRBJ2-7; CDR3 DNA: TGTGCCAGCAGCCTAACGGGAGGGGCCGGCTACGAGCAGTACTTC; CDR3 protein: CASSLTGGAGYEQYF
D gene: TRBD2; V gene: TRBV14; clone size: NA; J gene: TRBJ2-1; CDR3 DNA: TGTGCCAGCAGCCAAGAGGTTCTAGCGGGAGTAGGTAATGAGCAGTTCTTC; CDR3 protein: CASSQEVLAGVGNEQFF
D gene: TRBD2; V gene: TRBV7-3; clone size: once; J gene: TRBJ2-2; CDR3 DNA: TGTGCCAGCAGCTCCCGTGGTAGCGGGATCACCGGGGAGCTGTTTTTT; CDR3 protein: CASSSRGSGITGELFF
D gene: TRBD1; V gene: TRBV6-5; clone size: NA; J gene: TRBJ1-5; CDR3 DNA: TGTGCCAGCAGTAAAACAGGGGTGAGCAATCAGCCCCAGCATTTT; CDR3 protein: CASSKTGVSNQPQHF
D gene: NA; V gene: TRBV7-2; clone size: NA; J gene: TRBJ2-3; CDR3 DNA: TGTGCCAGCAGCTCCTATCCCGGGATGGGCACAGATACGCAGTATTTT; CDR3 protein: CASSSYPGMGTDTQYF
D gene: TRBD1; V gene: TRBV5-5; clone size: NA; J gene: TRBJ2-7; CDR3 DNA: TGTGCCAGCACCTACAGGACAGGGGAGACCTACGAGCAGTACTTC; CDR3 protein: CASTYRTGETYEQYF
D gene: TRBD2; V gene: TRBV15; clone size: NA; J gene: TRBJ2-5; CDR3 DNA: TGTGCCACCAGCGAGAGAAGCGGGACCCAAGAGACCCAGTACTTC; CDR3 protein: CATSERSGTQETQYF
D gene: NA; V gene: TRBV7-9; clone size: NA; J gene: TRBJ1-2; CDR3 DNA: TGTGCCAGCAGAGCGACAGGTCGGTTCGGCTACACCTTC; CDR3 protein: CASRATGRFGYTF
D gene: NA; V gene: TRBV19; clone size: NA; J gene: TRBJ1-2; CDR3 DNA: TGTGCCAGTAGTATAGATCTTTGGCGGACCTATGAAGGCTACACCTTC; CDR3 protein: CASSIDLWRTYEGYTF
D gene: TRBD1; V gene: TRBV9; clone size: once; J gene: TRBJ1-5; CDR3 DNA: TGTGCCAGCAGCGTAGGAGCGGACAGGGCAAGCAATCAGCCCCAGCATTTT; CDR3 protein: CASSVGADRASNQPQHF
D gene: NA; V gene: TRBV5-1; clone size: NA; J gene: TRBJ2-7; CDR3 DNA: TGCGCCAGCAGCCCGGTGGCTAGCTCCTACGAGCAGTACTTC; CDR3 protein: CASSPVASSYEQYF
D gene: NA; V gene: TRBV9; clone size: NA; J gene: TRBJ2-2; CDR3 DNA: TGTGCCAGCAGCTTTCCGACTCGGGCCCGGGGCACCGGGGAGCTGTTTTTT; CDR3 protein: CASSFPTRARGTGELFF
D gene: TRBD2; V gene: TRBV6-1; clone size: NA; J gene: TRBJ2-2; CDR3 DNA: TGTGCCAGCACGGGGCGGGAGTGGCAAACCGGGGAGCTGTTTTTT; CDR3 protein: CASTGREWQTGELFF
D gene: TRBD1; V gene: TRBV6-1; clone size: NA; J gene: TRBJ2-5; CDR3 DNA: TGTGCCAGCAGAATGGACAGGGTTCGAGAGACCCAGTACTTC; CDR3 protein: CASRMDRVRETQYF
D gene: NA; V gene: TRBV4-1; clone size: NA; J gene: TRBJ1-3; CDR3 DNA: TGCGCCAGCAGCCAAGGGACAGTAACAGGGACTGGAAACACCATATATTTT; CDR3 protein: CASSQGTVTGTGNTIYF
D gene: TRBD2; V gene: TRBV4-1; clone size: NA; J gene: TRBJ2-1; CDR3 DNA: TGCGCCAGCAGCTGGACTAGCGGGAGGACTTCCTACAATGAGCAGTTCTTC; CDR3 protein: CASSWTSGRTSYNEQFF
D gene: TRBD1; V gene: TRBV5-4; clone size: NA; J gene: TRBJ2-3; CDR3 DNA: TGTGCCAGTAGGACAGGGCCGGGCACAGATACGCAGTATTTT; CDR3 protein: CASRTGPGTDTQYF
D gene: TRBD1; V gene: TRBV7-3; clone size: once; J gene: TRBJ1-2; CDR3 DNA: TGTGCCAGCAGCCCGGGACAGGGGAGTGACGGCTACACCTTC; CDR3 protein: CASSPGQGSDGYTF
D gene: TRBD2; V gene: TRBV18; clone size: once; J gene: TRBJ2-5; CDR3 DNA: TGTGCCAGCTCACCATTGGACGGGAGGAAAGAGACCCAGTACTTC; CDR3 protein: CASSPLDGRKETQYF
D gene: TRBD2; V gene: TRBV18; clone size: NA; J gene: TRBJ2-5; CDR3 DNA: TGTGCCAGCTCACCACCGGGGACTAGCCGGGAGACCCAGTACTTC; CDR3 protein: CASSPPGTSRETQYF
D gene: NA; V gene: TRBV14; clone size: NA; J gene: TRBJ2-1; CDR3 DNA: TGTGCCAGCAGCCCCTTTCAGTTTAGCTCCTACAATGAGCAGTTCTTC; CDR3 protein: CASSPFQFSSYNEQFF
D gene: NA; V gene: TRBV5-6; clone size: NA; J gene: TRBJ1-2; CDR3 DNA: TGTGCCAGCAGCTTGGCCGTAGGGGAGGGCTACACCTTC; CDR3 protein: CASSLAVGEGYTF
D gene: TRBD1; V gene: TRBV19; clone size: NA; J gene: TRBJ1-5; CDR3 DNA: TGTGCCAGTAGTACCCGACGGACAGGGGCCTTAACCCAGCCCCAGCATTTT; CDR3 protein: CASSTRRTGALTQPQHF
D gene: NA; V gene: TRBV7-8; clone size: NA; J gene: TRBJ1-4; CDR3 DNA: TGTGCCAGCAGCCTTAATCTCGGCAATGAAAAACTGTTTTTT; CDR3 protein: CASSLNLGNEKLFF
D gene: NA; V gene: TRBV6-4; clone size: NA; J gene: TRBJ1-1; CDR3 DNA: TGTGCCAGCAGTGGGGGGGCGGACACTGAAGCTTTCTTT; CDR3 protein: CASSGGADTEAFF
D gene: TRBD2; V gene: TRBV7-9; clone size: NA; J gene: TRBJ2-6; CDR3 DNA: TGTGCCAGCAGCTCTAGCGGGAGGGCTGGGGCCAACGTCCTGACTTTC; CDR3 protein: CASSSSGRAGANVLTF
D gene: TRBD1; V gene: TRBV4-2; clone size: NA; J gene: TRBJ1-3; CDR3 DNA: TGTGCCAGCAGCCAAGACGCCACAGGGGGCTCTGGAAACACCATATATTTT; CDR3 protein: CASSQDATGGSGNTIYF
D gene: TRBD1; V gene: TRBV19; clone size: NA; J gene: TRBJ1-2; CDR3 DNA: TGTGCCAGTAATCCGGGACAGAACTATGGCTACACCTTC; CDR3 protein: CASNPGQNYGYTF
D gene: TRBD1; V gene: TRBV7-6; clone size: NA; J gene: TRBJ2-7; CDR3 DNA: TGTGCCAGCAGCTTAAACAGGGGGATCCACGAGCAGTACTTC; CDR3 protein: CASSLNRGIHEQYF
D gene: TRBD1; V gene: TRBV27; clone size: NA; J gene: TRBJ2-6; CDR3 DNA: TGTGCCAGCAGTCGATTGGACAGGGGGCTTCGAGCTGGGGCCAACGTCCTGACTTTC; CDR3 protein: CASSRLDRGLRAGANVLTF
D gene: NA; V gene: TRBV15; clone size: NA; J gene: TRBJ1-2; CDR3 DNA: TGTGCCACCAGCGATATTGACAGCTCTAACTATGGCTACACCTTC; CDR3 protein: CATSDIDSSNYGYTF